Below, 28 T cell receptor beta chains from the same sample are listed, as sequenced in a study of blood T cell repertoires in COVID-19. Clones were read by immunoSEQ multiplex PCR, and TCRdb kept only the in-frame ones, dropping some. Among about 42,000 clones, roughly 89% were seen once, and the ten largest hold about 0.36%. The specimen was peripheral blood. The receptors here all came from a human donor in a cohort sampled during active COVID-19.

This sequence joins TRBV7-6 and TRBJ1-2; D gene unclear. Looked up from germline, CDR1 is SGHVS and CDR2 is FNYEAQ. CDR3 length: 14 amino acids. V gave up 1 base and J gave up 2 bases, with 8 bases separating them. The chain's CDR3 is CASSLGAGNYGYTF. CDR3 nucleotides: TGTGCCAGCAGCTTAGGGGCGGGAAACTATGGCTACACCTTC.

The V gene is TRBV29-1, the J gene TRBJ2-2, with D uncertain. CDR1 is SQVTM, CDR2 ANQGSEA, per germline. V was pared by 1 base and J by 6 bases, with 9 bases between. This CDR3 contains 13 residues. For the CDR3, the DNA is TGCAGCGTTGAAGGGAATGGGCCCGGGGAGCTGTTTTTT. This gives the protein CSVEGNGPGELFF.

This chain connects TRBV7-9 to TRBJ2-6; D remains ambiguous. The CDR3 has 11 amino acids. Germline assignment: CDR1 SEHNR and CDR2 FQNEAQ (reference sequence). Trimming cost V 5 bases and J 10 bases, with 6 bases left between them. The CDR3 loop reads CASSPSNVLTF. The CDR3 region has the DNA TGTGCCAGCAGCCCCTCTAACGTCCTGACTTTC.

The chain carries TRBV4-2 and TRBJ1-4; the match to TRBD1 covers 10 bases. The CDR3 spans 16 residues. The ends lost 0 bases at V and 6 bases at J; junction bases unmatched: 4. Germline-derived CDR1 and CDR2 are LGHNA and YNFKEQ. Here the CDR3 reads CASSQETGGGDEKLFF. Here the CDR3 DNA reads TGTGCCAGCAGCCAAGAGACAGGGGGCGGGGATGAAAAACTGTTTTTT.

CDR3 DNA: TGTGCCAGCAGTTACTGGGACAGAGGGAACACTGAAGCTTTCTTT. Translation gives CASSYWDRGNTEAFF. The rearrangement joins TRBV6-2 or TRBV6-3 to TRBJ1-1; TRBD1 matches 7 bases. Germline V CDR1 and CDR2: MNHEY, SVGEGT. The CDR3 has 15 residues. Unmatched junction bases numbered 3, after V lost 1 base and J lost 1 base.

The genes are TRBV2 and TRBJ1-6; tentatively, D is TRBD1 (6 bases). Deletions cut 8 bases from V and 0 bases from J, with 11 bases between. The CDR3 contains 15 residues. CDR1 is SNHLY and CDR2 is FYNNEI in the germline V gene. CDR3 coding DNA: TGTGCCAGCCGCTTAGGGGGCTCCTATAATTCACCCCTCCACTTT. Protein sequence: CASRLGGSYNSPLHF.

In its sample, this clone was seen a few times. V is TRBV19 and J is TRBJ1-1; 9 bases match TRBD1. Germline CDR1 LNHDA, CDR2 SQIVND (reference sequence). The ends lost 5 bases at V and 6 bases at J; junction bases unmatched: 10. The CDR3 is 15 residues long. As DNA, the CDR3 is TGTGCCAGTAGTCCGCTGCCGGGACAGGGACCTGAAGCTTTCTTT. Translation gives CASSPLPGQGPEAFF.

The chain links TRBV5-1 to TRBJ1-6, with D perhaps matching TRBD1 (6 bases). This CDR3 region has 14 residues. V was shortened by 1 base and J by 7 bases, with 9 bases between the two germline ends. The V gene's germline CDR1 is SGHRS and CDR2 YFSETQ. The CDR3 DNA reads TGCGCCAGCAGCTTGTACAGGGACAATTCACCCCTCCACTTT. It is translated as CASSLYRDNSPLHF.

This chain connects TRBV29-1 to TRBJ2-1; 10 nucleotides align to TRBD2. CDR1 is SQVTM, CDR2 ANQGSEA, per germline. V lost 3 bases, J lost 7 bases, and 9 bases stayed unmatched. This CDR3 contains 15 residues. The DNA for the CDR3 is TGCAGCGTTGAGGGAATAGCGGGGGGCCGGAATGAGCAGTTCTTC. Protein sequence: CSVEGIAGGRNEQFF.

This clone was picked up one time. This chain joins TRBV4-2 and TRBJ2-1, with TRBD1 as a possible D gene (6 bases). V was trimmed by 0 bases and J by 8 bases, leaving 14 bases between them. Germline V lookup: CDR1 LGHNA, CDR2 YNFKEQ. This CDR3 is 15 amino acids long. DNA of the CDR3: TGTGCCAGCAGCCAAGATCCCCACAGGGTCGATGAGCAGTTCTTC. Residues: CASSQDPHRVDEQFF.

The V gene is TRBV25-1, the J gene TRBJ2-6; D is uncertain. The length of the CDR3 is 15 residues. Germline lookup yields CDR1 MGHDK and CDR2 SYGVNS. V lost 3 bases and J 6 bases, leaving 12 bases between the germline ends. The chain's CDR3 is CASSEYGFEANVLTF. CDR3 in DNA: TGTGCCAGCAGTGAGTACGGGTTCGAGGCCAACGTCCTGACTTTC.

The chain is built from TRBV7-9 and TRBJ1-2, with D perhaps matching TRBD1 (5 bases). This CDR3 is built from 13 residues. Germline V gene lookup returns CDR1 SEHNR and CDR2 FQNEAQ (reference sequence). V lost 11 bases and J lost 2, with 15 bases in between. The CDR3 loop is CALLGGENYGYTF. CDR3 in DNA: TGTGCCCTACTGGGGGGGGAGAACTATGGCTACACCTTC.

The V and J genes are TRBV27 and TRBJ2-7, with 11 bases lining up with TRBD1. The V gene's germline CDR1 is MNHEY and CDR2 SMNVEV (reference sequence). This CDR3 contains 14 residues. V lost 5 bases, J lost 7 bases, and 7 bases stayed unmatched. CDR3 bases: TGTGCCAGCAGTCTACAGGACAGGGGGCATGAGCAGTACTTC. This gives the protein CASSLQDRGHEQYF.

This clone showed up just once. V is TRBV2 and J is TRBJ1-1; 9 nucleotides line up with TRBD1. This CDR3 spans 19 amino acids. The germline CDR1 and CDR2 sequences are SNHLY and FYNNEI. Unmatched junction bases numbered 13, after V lost 2 bases and J lost 0 bases. In nucleotides, the CDR3 is TGTGCCAGCAGTGAACGGGACAGGGCGACTTTCCTAATGAACACTGAAGCTTTCTTT. The encoded protein is CASSERDRATFLMNTEAFF.

This clone has a handful of counts. This chain uses TRBV7-9 with TRBJ2-7, with a tentative D call TRBD1 (5 bases). CDR1 is SEHNR, CDR2 FQNEAQ, per germline (reference sequence). This CDR3 is built from 17 residues. V lost 2 bases, J lost 6 bases, and 23 bases lay in between. The CDR3 DNA reads TGTGCCAGCAGCTTATCCTCCACCGGGCAGGGAAAGGGCGAGCAGTACTTC. Its translation is CASSLSSTGQGKGEQYF. Combining the CDR3 with reference TRBV7-9 and TRBJ2-7 gives the whole variable domain DTGVSQNPRHKITKRGQNVTFRCDPISEHNRLYWYRQTLGQGPEFLTYFQNEAQLEKSRLLSDRFSAERPKGSFSTLEIQRTEQGDSAMYLCASSLSSTGQGKGEQYFGPGTRLTVT.

Comment on this clone: This CDR3 is also generated by other DNA sequences in the sample. J is TRBJ2-7 and V is TRBV6-5, with D maybe TRBD2 (6 bases). The CDR3 is made up of 14 amino acids. The V end was cut by 10 bases, the J end by 1 base, with 17 bases between. Germline-derived CDR1 and CDR2 are MNHEY and SVGAGI. The CDR3 reads CATNGAGRSYEQYF. The CDR3 bases are TGTGCCACCAATGGGGCAGGGAGGTCCTACGAGCAGTACTTC.

The rearrangement joins TRBV5-5 to TRBJ1-5; a possible D gene is TRBD1 (6 bases). Between the trimmed V and J ends, which lost 4 bases and 5 bases, there was a span of 16 bases. The germline V gene has CDR1 SGHKS and CDR2 YYEKEE (reference sequence). This CDR3 comprises 15 residues. The CDR3 sequence: CASSIGQPLYQPQHF. In nucleotides, the CDR3 is TGTGCCAGCAGCATAGGACAGCCTCTTTATCAGCCCCAGCATTTT. Variable domain in full (rest from reference TRBV5-5 and TRBJ1-5): DAGVTQSPTHLIKTRGQQVTLRCSPISGHKSVSWYQQVLGQGPQFIFQYYEKEERGRGNFPDRFSARQFPNYSSELNVNALLLGDSALYLCASSIGQPLYQPQHFGDGTRLSIL.

The chain combines TRBV20-1 with TRBJ2-7; D ambiguous. Trimming stripped 3 bases from V and 0 bases from J, with 12 bases between. Germline-derived CDR1 and CDR2 are DFQATT and SNEGSKA (reference sequence). CDR3 size: 14 residues. CDR3 in DNA: TGCAGTGCTAGTGGCGGTGGCGTCTCCTACGAGCAGTACTTC. Residues: CSASGGGVSYEQYF.

The V and J genes are TRBV10-1 and TRBJ2-2, with TRBD1 as a possible D gene (6 bases). Trimming cost V 6 bases and J 2 bases, with 22 bases left between them. Germline V gene data show CDR1 as WNHNN and CDR2 as SYGVQD (reference sequence). The CDR3 is 18 amino acids. CDR3 amino acids: CASRKLYLGTPNTGELFF. The CDR3 region has the DNA TGCGCCAGCAGGAAACTTTACCTTGGGACACCCAACACCGGGGAGCTGTTTTTT.

The V gene is TRBV11-2, the J gene TRBJ1-2; D perhaps matches TRBD1 (6 bases). The CDR3 consists of 15 residues. Germline CDR1 reads SGHAT; CDR2 reads FQNNGV. V dropped 4 bases and J dropped 3 bases, with 15 bases sitting between them. CDR3 DNA sequence: TGTGCCAGCAGCTCAGATTTACAGGGCTACTATGGCTACACCTTC. Translation gives CASSSDLQGYYGYTF.

The count of this clone is one. The chain carries TRBV14 and TRBJ1-1; D is perhaps TRBD1 (6 bases). The V end was cut by 3 bases, the J end by 4 bases, with 12 bases between. The CDR3 consists of 14 residues. Germline CDR1 SGHDN, CDR2 FVKESK. CDR3 nucleotide sequence: TGTGCCAGCAGCCAGAAGAGGGGGGGCACTGAAGCTTTCTTT. Residues: CASSQKRGGTEAFF. Together with reference TRBV14 and TRBJ1-1, the CDR3 gives the full variable domain: EAGVTQFPSHSVIEKGQTVTLRCDPISGHDNLYWYRRVMGKEIKFLLHFVKESKQDESGMPNNRFLAERTGGTYSTLKVQPAELEDSGVYFCASSQKRGGTEAFFGQGTRLTVV.

The CDR3 here is CASSAVLVDGDEKLFF. The CDR3 DNA is TGTGCCAGCAGTGCCGTGCTGGTTGATGGAGATGAAAAACTGTTTTTT. The V and J genes are TRBV6-1 and TRBJ1-4; no reliable D call. This CDR3 comprises 16 residues. The ends were cut back, 4 bases at V and 6 bases at J, with 18 bases in the middle. The V gene's germline CDR1 is MNHNS and CDR2 SASEGT.

DNA of the CDR3: TGTGCCAGCAGCCAAGAAGGGAGCTATGGCTACACCTTC. It translates to CASSQEGSYGYTF. The chain combines TRBV4-2 with TRBJ1-2, with D hard to call. The CDR3 runs to 13 residues. The V and J ends lost 0 bases and 4 bases respectively, with 6 bases between them. Germline CDR1 LGHNA, CDR2 YNFKEQ.

CDR3 sequence: CASSYRAGDYLAKNIQYF. CDR3 in DNA: TGTGCCAGCAGTTACCGGGCGGGTGACTACCTAGCCAAAAACATTCAGTACTTC. The chain couples TRBV6-2 or TRBV6-3 to TRBJ2-4, with D tentatively TRBD2 (5 bases). V dropped 2 bases and J dropped 0 bases, with 17 bases sitting between them. Germline CDR1 MNHEY, CDR2 SVGEGT. The CDR3 is 18 residues long.

The chain links TRBV10-3 to TRBJ1-2; 7 bases fit TRBD1. The germline V gene has CDR1 ENHRY and CDR2 SYGVKD. The CDR3 is 13 amino acids. The trim removed 8 bases at V and 4 bases at J, leaving 7 bases unmatched. For the CDR3, the DNA is TGTGCCATCGGGACGGACAGGACCTATGGCTACACCTTC. Translating it yields CAIGTDRTYGYTF.

This clone was seen just once. This chain joins TRBV5-8 and TRBJ1-4; TRBD1 matches at 7 bases. CDR1 and CDR2 from the germline V gene are SGHTS and YDEGEE. V was clipped by 4 bases and J by 0 bases; unmatched bases: 6. This CDR3 region has 16 residues. The CDR3 DNA follows: TGTGCCAGCAGCACGGGACAGCTACCAACTAATGAAAAACTGTTTTTT. Translated, it gives CASSTGQLPTNEKLFF.

The chain carries TRBV4-3 and TRBJ1-2; unclear D gene. Between the trimmed V and J ends, which lost 0 bases and 6 bases, there was a span of 14 bases. Germline CDR1 is LGHNA and CDR2 is YSLEER. The CDR3 consists of 15 residues. The CDR3 spells CASSQDRATRDGYTF. For the CDR3, the DNA is TGCGCCAGCAGCCAAGATCGCGCAACCCGGGATGGCTACACCTTC.

V gene TRBV28 combines with J gene TRBJ2-6, with TRBD1 matching over 7 bases. Trimming at V came to 6 bases and at J to 2 bases, leaving 4 bases not matched to a gene. Germline assignment: CDR1 MDHEN and CDR2 SYDVKM. CDR3 size: 15 residues. Written as DNA, the CDR3 is TGTGCCAGCAGCCACAGGGGAACTGGGGCCAACGTCCTGACTTTC. Protein sequence: CASSHRGTGANVLTF.